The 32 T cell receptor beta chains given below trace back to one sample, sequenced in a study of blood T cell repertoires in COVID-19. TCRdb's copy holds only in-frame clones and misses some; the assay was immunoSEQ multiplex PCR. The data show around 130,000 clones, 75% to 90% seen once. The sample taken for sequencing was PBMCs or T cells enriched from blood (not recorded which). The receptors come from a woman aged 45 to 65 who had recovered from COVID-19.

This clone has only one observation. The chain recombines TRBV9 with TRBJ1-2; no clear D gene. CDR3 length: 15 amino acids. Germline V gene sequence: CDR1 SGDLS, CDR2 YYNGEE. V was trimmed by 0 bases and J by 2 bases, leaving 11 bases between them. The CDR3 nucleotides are TGTGCCAGCAGCGTAGACGGCGGAGGAAACTATGGCTACACCTTC. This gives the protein CASSVDGGGNYGYTF.

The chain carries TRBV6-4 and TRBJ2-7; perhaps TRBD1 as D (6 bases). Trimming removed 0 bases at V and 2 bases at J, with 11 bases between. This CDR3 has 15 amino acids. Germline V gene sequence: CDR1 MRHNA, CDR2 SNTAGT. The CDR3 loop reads CASSDSQGPTYEQYF. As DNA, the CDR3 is TGTGCCAGCAGTGACTCACAGGGTCCAACCTACGAGCAGTACTTC.

CDR3 sequence: CASSIGGYQETQYF. In DNA form, the CDR3 reads TGTGCCAGTAGTATTGGTGGCTACCAAGAGACCCAGTACTTC. The V gene is TRBV19, the J gene TRBJ2-5, with D hard to call. This CDR3 region has 14 residues. Trimming pared 3 bases from V and 0 bases from J, leaving 8 bases between. Per the germline V gene, CDR1 is LNHDA and CDR2 is SQIVND (reference sequence). The entire variable domain, with the rest obtained from reference TRBV19 and TRBJ2-5, is as follows: DGGITQSPKYLFRKEGQNVTLSCEQNLNHDAMYWYRQDPGQGLRLIYYSQIVNDFQKGDIAEGYSVSREKKESFPLTVTSAQKNPTAFYLCASSIGGYQETQYFGPGTRLLVL.

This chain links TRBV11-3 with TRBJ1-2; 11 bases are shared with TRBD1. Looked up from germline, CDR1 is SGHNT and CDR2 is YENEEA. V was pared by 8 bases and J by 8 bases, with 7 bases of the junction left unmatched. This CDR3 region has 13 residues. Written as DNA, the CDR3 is TGTGCCAGCGGGCCGGGACAGGGGGGCGGCTACACCTTC. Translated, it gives CASGPGQGGGYTF. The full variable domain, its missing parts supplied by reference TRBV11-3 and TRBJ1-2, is EAGVVQSPRYKIIEKKQPVAFWCNPISGHNTLYWYLQNLGQGPELLIRYENEEAVDDSQLPKDRFSAERLKGVDSTLKIQPAELGDSAVYLCASGPGQGGGYTFGSGTRLTVV.

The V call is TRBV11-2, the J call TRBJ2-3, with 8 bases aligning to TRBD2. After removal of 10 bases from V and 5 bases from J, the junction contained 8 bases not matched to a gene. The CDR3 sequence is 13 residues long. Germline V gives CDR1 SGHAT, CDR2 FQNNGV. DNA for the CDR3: TGTGCCACGGGGGGGCCTGGGGGAGATACGCAGTATTTT. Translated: CATGGPGGDTQYF.

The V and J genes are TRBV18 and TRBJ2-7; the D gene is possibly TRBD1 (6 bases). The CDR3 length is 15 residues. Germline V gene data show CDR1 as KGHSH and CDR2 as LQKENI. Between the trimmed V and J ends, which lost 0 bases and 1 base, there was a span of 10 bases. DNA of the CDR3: TGTGCCAGCTCACCACCGGGCAGGGGTTCCTACGAGCAGTACTTC. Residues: CASSPPGRGSYEQYF.

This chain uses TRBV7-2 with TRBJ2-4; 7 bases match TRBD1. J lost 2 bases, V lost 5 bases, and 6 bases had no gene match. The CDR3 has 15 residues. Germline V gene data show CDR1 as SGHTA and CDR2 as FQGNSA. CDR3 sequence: CASSEDRETKNIQYF. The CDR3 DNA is TGTGCCAGCAGCGAAGACAGGGAGACCAAAAACATTCAGTACTTC. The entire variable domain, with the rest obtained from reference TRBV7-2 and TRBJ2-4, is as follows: GAGVSQSPSNKVTEKGKDVELRCDPISGHTALYWYRQSLGQGLEFLIYFQGNSAPDKSGLPSDRFSAERTGGSVSTLTIQRTQQEDSAVYLCASSEDRETKNIQYFGAGTRLSVL.

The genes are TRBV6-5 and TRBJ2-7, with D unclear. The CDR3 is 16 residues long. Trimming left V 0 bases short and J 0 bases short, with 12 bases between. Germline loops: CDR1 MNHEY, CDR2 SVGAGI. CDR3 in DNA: TGTGCCAGCAGTTACTCGAGGCCCGCTACCTCCTACGAGCAGTACTTC. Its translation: CASSYSRPATSYEQYF.

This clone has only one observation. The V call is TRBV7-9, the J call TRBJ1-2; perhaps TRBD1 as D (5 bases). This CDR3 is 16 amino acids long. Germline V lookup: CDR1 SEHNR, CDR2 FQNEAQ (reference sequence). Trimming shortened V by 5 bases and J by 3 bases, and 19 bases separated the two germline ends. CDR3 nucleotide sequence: TGTGCCAGCAGCGCAGACGCGACAGAGACTTACTATGGCTACACCTTC. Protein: CASSADATETYYGYTF.

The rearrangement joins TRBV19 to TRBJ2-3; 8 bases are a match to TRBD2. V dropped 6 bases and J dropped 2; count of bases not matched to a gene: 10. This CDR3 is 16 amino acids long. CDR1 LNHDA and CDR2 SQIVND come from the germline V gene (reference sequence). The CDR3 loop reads CASRPIGGETTDTQYF. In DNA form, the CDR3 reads TGTGCCAGTAGGCCGATCGGGGGGGAGACCACAGATACGCAGTATTTT. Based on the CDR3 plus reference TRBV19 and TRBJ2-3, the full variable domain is DGGITQSPKYLFRKEGQNVTLSCEQNLNHDAMYWYRQDPGQGLRLIYYSQIVNDFQKGDIAEGYSVSREKKESFPLTVTSAQKNPTAFYLCASRPIGGETTDTQYFGPGTRLTVL.

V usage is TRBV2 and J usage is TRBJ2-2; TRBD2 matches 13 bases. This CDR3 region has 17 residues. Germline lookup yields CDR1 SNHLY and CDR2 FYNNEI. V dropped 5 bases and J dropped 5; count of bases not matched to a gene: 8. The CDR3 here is CASSQILAGGRTGELFF. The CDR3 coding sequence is TGTGCCAGCAGTCAAATACTAGCGGGGGGGCGTACCGGGGAGCTGTTTTTT.

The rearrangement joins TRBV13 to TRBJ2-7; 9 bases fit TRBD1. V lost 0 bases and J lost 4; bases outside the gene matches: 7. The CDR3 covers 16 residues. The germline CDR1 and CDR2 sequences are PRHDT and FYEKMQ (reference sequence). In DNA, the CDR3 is TGTGCCAGCAGCTTAGGAGGGACAGGGTCTGTATACGAGCAGTACTTC. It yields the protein CASSLGGTGSVYEQYF.

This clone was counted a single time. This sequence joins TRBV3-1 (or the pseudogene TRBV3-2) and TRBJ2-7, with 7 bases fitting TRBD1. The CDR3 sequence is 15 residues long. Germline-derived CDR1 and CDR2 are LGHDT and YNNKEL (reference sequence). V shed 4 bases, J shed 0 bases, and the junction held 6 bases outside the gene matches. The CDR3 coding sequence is TGTGCCAGCAGCCCAACGGACAGGAGCTCCTACGAGCAGTACTTC. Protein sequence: CASSPTDRSSYEQYF.

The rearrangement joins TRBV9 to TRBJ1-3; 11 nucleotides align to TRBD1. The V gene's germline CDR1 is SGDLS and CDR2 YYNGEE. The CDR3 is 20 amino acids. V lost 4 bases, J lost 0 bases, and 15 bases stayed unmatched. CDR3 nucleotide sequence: TGTGCCAGCAGCCCCCCCACAGGGACAGGGGGTCCTTTCTCTGGAAACACCATATATTTT. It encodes CASSPPTGTGGPFSGNTIYF.

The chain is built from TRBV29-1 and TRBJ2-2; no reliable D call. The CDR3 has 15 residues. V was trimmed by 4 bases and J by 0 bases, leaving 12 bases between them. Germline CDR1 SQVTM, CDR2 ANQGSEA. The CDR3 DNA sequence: TGCAGCGTTGTTGTTTCAGGATCGAACACCGGGGAGCTGTTTTTT. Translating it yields CSVVVSGSNTGELFF.

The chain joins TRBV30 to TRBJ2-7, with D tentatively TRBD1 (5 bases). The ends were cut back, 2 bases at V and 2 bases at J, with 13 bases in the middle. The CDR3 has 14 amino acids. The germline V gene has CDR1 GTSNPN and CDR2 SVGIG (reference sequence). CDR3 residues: CAWSIGAGTYEQYF. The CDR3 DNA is TGTGCCTGGAGTATTGGGGCAGGGACCTACGAGCAGTACTTC.

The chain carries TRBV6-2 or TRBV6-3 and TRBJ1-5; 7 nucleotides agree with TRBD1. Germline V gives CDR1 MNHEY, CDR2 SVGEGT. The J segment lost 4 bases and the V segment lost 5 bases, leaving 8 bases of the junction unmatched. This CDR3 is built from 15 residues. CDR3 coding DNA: TGTGCCAGCAGTGCGCAGGGGGTGGCAAATCAGCCCCAGCATTTT. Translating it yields CASSAQGVANQPQHF.

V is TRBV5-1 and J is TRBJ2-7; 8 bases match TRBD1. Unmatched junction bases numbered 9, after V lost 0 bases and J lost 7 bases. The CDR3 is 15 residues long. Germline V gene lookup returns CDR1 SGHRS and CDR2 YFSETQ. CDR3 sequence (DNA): TGCGCCAGCAGCTTGGGGGGGACAGGTAACACTGAGCAGTACTTC. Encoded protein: CASSLGGTGNTEQYF.

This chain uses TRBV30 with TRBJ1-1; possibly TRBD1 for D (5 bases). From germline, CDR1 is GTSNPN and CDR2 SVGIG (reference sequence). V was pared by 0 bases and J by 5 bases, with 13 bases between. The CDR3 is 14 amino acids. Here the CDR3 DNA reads TGTGCCTGGAGTGTACCGGGGGTAGCGACTGAAGCTTTCTTT. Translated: CAWSVPGVATEAFF.

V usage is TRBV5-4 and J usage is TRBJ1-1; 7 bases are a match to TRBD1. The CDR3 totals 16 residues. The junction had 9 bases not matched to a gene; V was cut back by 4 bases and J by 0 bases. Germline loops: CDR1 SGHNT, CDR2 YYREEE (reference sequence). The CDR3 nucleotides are TGTGCCAGCAGCCAAGGGACAGCAAACTTGAACACTGAAGCTTTCTTT. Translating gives CASSQGTANLNTEAFF.

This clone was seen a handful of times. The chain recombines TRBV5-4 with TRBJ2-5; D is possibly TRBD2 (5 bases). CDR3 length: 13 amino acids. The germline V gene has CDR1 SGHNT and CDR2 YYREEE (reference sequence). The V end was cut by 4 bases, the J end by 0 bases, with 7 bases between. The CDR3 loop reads CASSPGYQETQYF. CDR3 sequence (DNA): TGTGCCAGCAGCCCGGGATACCAAGAGACCCAGTACTTC.

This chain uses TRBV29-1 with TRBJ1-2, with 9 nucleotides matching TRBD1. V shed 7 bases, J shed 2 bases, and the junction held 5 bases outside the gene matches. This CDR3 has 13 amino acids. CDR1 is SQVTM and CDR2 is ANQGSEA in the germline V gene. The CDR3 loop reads CSAGTGRNYGYTF. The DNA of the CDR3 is TGCAGCGCCGGGACAGGGAGGAACTATGGCTACACCTTC.

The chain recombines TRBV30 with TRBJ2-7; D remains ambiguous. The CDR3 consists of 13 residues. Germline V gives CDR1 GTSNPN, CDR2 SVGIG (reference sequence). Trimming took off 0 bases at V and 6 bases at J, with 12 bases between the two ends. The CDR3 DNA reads TGTGCCTGGAGTGTATTCCGGTCGGGCGAGCAGTACTTC. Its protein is CAWSVFRSGEQYF.

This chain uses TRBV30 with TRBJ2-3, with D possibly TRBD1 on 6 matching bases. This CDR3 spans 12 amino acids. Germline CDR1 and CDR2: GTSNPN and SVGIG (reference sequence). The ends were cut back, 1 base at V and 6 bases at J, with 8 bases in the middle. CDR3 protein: CAWSGTADTQYF. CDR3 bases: TGTGCCTGGAGTGGGACAGCTGATACGCAGTATTTT.

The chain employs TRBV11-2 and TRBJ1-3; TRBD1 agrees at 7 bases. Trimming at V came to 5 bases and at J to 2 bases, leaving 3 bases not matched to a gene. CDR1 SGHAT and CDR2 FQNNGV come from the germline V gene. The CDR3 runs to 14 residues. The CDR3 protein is CASSVDRAGNTIYF. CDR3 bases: TGTGCCAGCAGCGTTGACAGGGCTGGAAACACCATATATTTT.

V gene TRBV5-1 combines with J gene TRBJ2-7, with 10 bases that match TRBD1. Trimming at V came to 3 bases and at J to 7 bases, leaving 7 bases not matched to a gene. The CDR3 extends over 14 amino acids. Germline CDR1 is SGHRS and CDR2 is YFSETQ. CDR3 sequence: CASSSRTGGEEQYF. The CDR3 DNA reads TGCGCCAGCAGCTCGAGGACAGGGGGTGAGGAGCAGTACTTC.

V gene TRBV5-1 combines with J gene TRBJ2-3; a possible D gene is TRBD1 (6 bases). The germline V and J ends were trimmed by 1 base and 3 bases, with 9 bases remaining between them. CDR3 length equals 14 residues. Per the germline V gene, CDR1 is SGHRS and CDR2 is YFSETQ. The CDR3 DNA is TGCGCCAGCAGCTTGCTCCAGGGGACAGATACGCAGTATTTT. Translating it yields CASSLLQGTDTQYF.

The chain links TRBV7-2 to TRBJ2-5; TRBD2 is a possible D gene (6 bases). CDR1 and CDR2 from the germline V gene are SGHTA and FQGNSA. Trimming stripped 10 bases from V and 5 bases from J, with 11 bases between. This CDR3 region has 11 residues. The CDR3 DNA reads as TGTGCCACGCGCGGGATGGAGACCCAGTACTTC. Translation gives CATRGMETQYF.

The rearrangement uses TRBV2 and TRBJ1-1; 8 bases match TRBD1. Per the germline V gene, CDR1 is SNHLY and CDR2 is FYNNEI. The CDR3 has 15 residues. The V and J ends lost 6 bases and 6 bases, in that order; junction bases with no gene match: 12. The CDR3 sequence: CASSAQGQGGSEAFF. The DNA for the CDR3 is TGTGCCAGCAGCGCACAAGGACAGGGAGGGTCTGAAGCTTTCTTT.

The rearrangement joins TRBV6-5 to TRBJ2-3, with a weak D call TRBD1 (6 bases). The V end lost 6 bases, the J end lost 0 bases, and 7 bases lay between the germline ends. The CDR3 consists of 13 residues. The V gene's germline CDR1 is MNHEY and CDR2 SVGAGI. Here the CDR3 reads CASRGASTDTQYF. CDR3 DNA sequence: TGTGCCAGCAGGGGGGCCAGCACAGATACGCAGTATTTT.

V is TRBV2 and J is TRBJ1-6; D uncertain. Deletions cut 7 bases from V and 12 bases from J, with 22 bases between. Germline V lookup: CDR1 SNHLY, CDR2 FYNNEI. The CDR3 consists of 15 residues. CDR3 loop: CASTFGPADLGPLHF. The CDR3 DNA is TGTGCCAGCACTTTTGGGCCAGCCGATTTGGGACCCCTCCACTTT.

The CDR3 DNA reads as TGCGCCAGCAGCCAAGATGGGGACAGGGGTAATTCACCCCTCCACTTT. Amino acids: CASSQDGDRGNSPLHF. The V gene is TRBV4-3, the J gene TRBJ1-6, with 10 bases identical to TRBD1. CDR3 length: 16 residues. Germline CDR1 and CDR2: LGHNA and YSLEER. The V segment lost 0 bases and the J segment 6 bases; nucleotides outside the gene matches: 2.